A selection of T cell receptor beta chains follows, all from one sample in a study of cytomegalovirus exposure and HLA in healthy donors. Assay used: immunoSEQ multiplex PCR; TCRdb lists only in-frame clones, some missing. The table shows about 160,000 clones, with under 90% occurring only once. Sequenced: PBMCs. These receptors were collected from a man between 18 and 29 years old in good health and CMV-seronegative. CDR3s include the opening cysteine and the closing phenylalanine or tryptophan. The order of the fields is J gene, clone size, D gene, V gene, CDR3 protein, CDR3 DNA. D genes are given only for firm matches. A clone size is listed for some rows: how often the clone was seen (once, few, many), or a class if it is expanded.

>TRBJ1-1|.|TRBD1|TRBV10-3
CAIRGTGNIEAFF
TGTGCCATCAGGGGGACAGGGAACATTGAAGCTTTCTTT
>TRBJ2-1|.|TRBD2|TRBV28
CASSRSGDSYNEQFF
TGTGCCAGCAGCCGTAGCGGGGACTCCTACAATGAGCAGTTCTTC
>TRBJ2-6|.|TRBD1|TRBV5-1
CASSRYGQASGANVLTF
TGCGCCAGCAGCCGTTACGGACAGGCATCTGGGGCCAACGTCCTGACTTTC
>TRBJ1-1|.|TRBD1|TRBV19
CASSTRRTGVFTEAFF
TGTGCCAGTAGTACCCGAAGGACAGGGGTTTTCACTGAAGCTTTCTTT
>TRBJ2-5|.|TRBD2|TRBV9
CASSVGTSAPTETQYF
TGTGCCAGCAGCGTAGGGACTAGCGCTCCCACGGAGACCCAGTACTTC
>TRBJ2-7|few|TRBD1|TRBV27
CASSLSTGVVYEQYF
TGTGCCAGCAGTTTATCGACAGGGGTCGTATACGAGCAGTACTTC
>TRBJ1-4|.|.|TRBV29-1
CSVGDSRTTNEKLFF
TGCAGCGTTGGTGACAGCCGAACAACTAATGAAAAACTGTTTTTT
>TRBJ2-3|once|.|TRBV4-1
CASSGTRGSTDTQYF
TGCGCCAGCAGCGGTACTCGCGGGAGCACAGATACGCAGTATTTT
>TRBJ1-4|once|.|TRBV28
CASSQTAVATNEKLFF
TGTGCCAGCAGCCAAACAGCGGTTGCAACTAATGAAAAACTGTTTTTT
>TRBJ2-3|.|TRBD1|TRBV7-8
CASRPDRGQREDTQYF
TGTGCCAGCAGGCCGGACAGGGGGCAGCGGGAAGATACGCAGTATTTT
>TRBJ2-3|once|TRBD2|TRBV6-6
CATQLLRGGTDTQYF
TGTGCCACCCAGTTATTGCGGGGGGGCACAGATACGCAGTATTTT
>TRBJ2-7|.|TRBD1|TRBV29-1
CSVLRLTGRTYEQYF
TGCAGCGTTTTGAGGCTGACAGGGAGAACCTACGAGCAGTACTTC
>TRBJ1-6|.|TRBD1|TRBV23-1
CARGQGGSYNSPLHF
TGCGCCAGGGGACAGGGTGGTTCCTATAATTCACCCCTCCACTTT
>TRBJ2-7|.|TRBD1|TRBV19
CASSSGQGAEQYF
TGTGCCAGTAGTTCCGGACAGGGGGCCGAGCAGTACTTC
>TRBJ1-5|.|.|TRBV28
CASSLLLGAYQPQHF
TGTGCCAGCAGTTTACTTTTGGGGGCCTATCAGCCCCAGCATTTT
>TRBJ2-7|once|TRBD1|TRBV4-3
CASSARTGGYYEQYF
TGCGCCAGCAGCGCCCGGACAGGGGGATACTACGAGCAGTACTTC
>TRBJ1-4|.|TRBD1|TRBV11-2
CASSLGDRDFEKLFF
TGTGCCAGCAGCTTAGGGGACAGAGATTTTGAAAAACTGTTTTTT
>TRBJ1-5|.|.|TRBV7-9
CASSQGRADQPQHF
TGTGCCAGCAGCCAGGGGAGGGCCGATCAGCCCCAGCATTTT
>TRBJ2-7|.|TRBD1|TRBV10-3
CAISDLTGSHGQYF
TGTGCCATCAGTGACCTGACAGGGAGCCACGGGCAGTACTTC
>TRBJ1-1|.|TRBD1|TRBV5-6
CASSFGTGDEAFF
TGTGCCAGCAGCTTTGGGACAGGGGATGAAGCTTTCTTT
>TRBJ1-3|.|TRBD1|TRBV4-2
CASSQGDSSGNTIYF
TGTGCCAGCAGCCAAGGGGACAGTTCTGGAAACACCATATATTTT
>TRBJ2-3|.|.|TRBV27
CASSFLAGSTDTQYF
TGTGCCAGCAGTTTCCTGGCAGGGTCAACAGATACGCAGTATTTT
>TRBJ2-1|.|.|TRBV5-4
CASSSRGLVSYNEQFF
TGTGCCAGCAGCTCACGAGGACTGGTCTCCTACAATGAGCAGTTCTTC
>TRBJ2-5|.|.|TRBV5-1
CASSLGVLGTLQETQYF
TGCGCCAGCAGCTTGGGGGTCCTAGGGACTCTGCAAGAGACCCAGTACTTC
>TRBJ2-7|once|.|TRBV6-1
CASGRAGEGEQYF
TGTGCCAGCGGGCGGGCAGGGGAGGGCGAGCAGTACTTC
>TRBJ1-5|once|TRBD1|TRBV5-1
CASSLGDREFNQPQHF
TGCGCCAGCAGCTTGGGGGACAGGGAGTTCAATCAGCCCCAGCATTTT
>TRBJ2-3|.|TRBD1|TRBV19
CASSTDRAADTQYF
TGTGCCAGTAGTACGGACAGGGCGGCAGATACGCAGTATTTT
>TRBJ2-5|.|TRBD1|TRBV6-1
CASNRQGTETQYF
TGTGCCAGCAATCGACAGGGCACGGAGACCCAGTACTTC
>TRBJ1-5|few|TRBD1|TRBV19
CASNDRDNQPQHF
TGTGCCAGTAACGACAGGGACAATCAGCCCCAGCATTTT
>TRBJ1-2|.|TRBD1|TRBV7-9
CSSSLWGTGALSGYTF
TGTTCCAGCAGCTTATGGGGGACAGGGGCTCTTTCGGGCTACACCTTC
>TRBJ2-7|.|TRBD1|TRBV6-5
CASSWDRGHEQYF
TGTGCCAGCAGTTGGGACAGGGGCCACGAGCAGTACTTC
>TRBJ2-7|.|TRBD1|TRBV5-1
CASSLRGTGGGHEQYF
TGCGCCAGCAGCTTGAGGGGGACAGGAGGAGGTCACGAGCAGTACTTC
>TRBJ1-2|.|.|TRBV5-8
CASSPTTADGYTF
TGTGCCAGCAGCCCCACGACAGCCGATGGCTACACCTTC
>TRBJ2-5|.|.|TRBV5-6
CASSAGETQYF
TGTGCCAGCAGCGCGGGAGAGACCCAGTACTTC
>TRBJ2-1|.|.|TRBV11-3
CASSLEGDEQFF
TGTGCCAGCAGCTTAGAGGGAGATGAGCAGTTCTTC
>TRBJ2-6|few|.|TRBV9
CASSPFRANVLTF
TGTGCCAGCAGCCCCTTCCGGGCCAACGTCCTGACTTTC
>TRBJ2-2|.|.|TRBV11-3
CASSLVGAGTGELFF
TGTGCCAGCAGCCTGGTGGGGGCCGGGACCGGGGAGCTGTTTTTT
>TRBJ2-1|.|TRBD2|TRBV4-1
CASSPKLLAGGNNEQFF
TGCGCCAGCAGCCCCAAACTCCTAGCGGGGGGGAACAATGAGCAGTTCTTC
>TRBJ2-2|.|.|TRBV2
CASSDRGQETGELFF
TGTGCCAGCAGCGACCGCGGGCAAGAAACCGGGGAGCTGTTTTTT
>TRBJ1-6|.|.|TRBV19
CATWQGTRNSPLHF
TGTGCTACCTGGCAGGGAACGCGAAATTCACCCCTCCACTTT
>TRBJ1-5|.|.|TRBV28
CASIGGGGGEQPQHF
TGTGCCAGCATAGGCGGGGGGGGAGGAGAACAGCCCCAGCATTTT
>TRBJ1-5|few|.|TRBV5-4
CASSLDGGRQPQHF
TGTGCCAGCAGCTTGGACGGGGGGCGCCAGCCCCAGCATTTT
>TRBJ2-3|.|.|TRBV6-1
CASSARGGTTVAYF
TGTGCCAGCAGCGCCAGAGGAGGAACCACGGTCGCGTATTTT
>TRBJ2-2|.|.|TRBV7-9
CASSPPGTGELFF
TGTGCCAGCAGCCCACCAGGTACCGGGGAGCTGTTTTTT
>TRBJ1-6|.|.|TRBV5-6
CASSEGSNSPLHF
TGTGCCAGCAGCGAGGGATCCAATTCACCCCTCCACTTT
>TRBJ2-7|.|TRBD1|TRBV6-5
CASRPGQSYEQYF
TGTGCCAGCAGGCCGGGACAGTCCTACGAGCAGTACTTC
>TRBJ2-2|.|TRBD2|TRBV9
CASSDQHGTSGNTGELFF
TGTGCCAGCAGCGACCAACATGGGACTAGCGGAAACACCGGGGAGCTGTTTTTT
>TRBJ1-5|once|.|TRBV28
CASSRGAGHQHF
TGTGCCAGCAGCCGGGGGGCGGGGCACCAGCATTTT
>TRBJ2-1|.|.|TRBV7-3
CASSLNLVSYNEQFF
TGTGCCAGCAGCTTAAATCTAGTATCCTACAATGAGCAGTTCTTC